This T cell receptor (beta chain) was retrieved from a study of T-cell memory formation after mild COVID-19. Study details: Largely, the TCR clusters proved donor specific.

Study-wide results and limits: Day 15 to 85 contracting clones showed balanced CD4/CD8; later expanders leaned CD4+. Cross-reactive memory seemingly joined, as some responding clones were found in pre-infection memory. The main location of contracting CD4+ clones was CM and EM, and that of contracting CD8+ clones was EMRA.

Concerning this clonotype itself: Its antigen is undetermined.

MiXCR was run by TCRdb on the 5' RACE reads, yielding one entry per CDR3 protein. The sample holds almost 350,000 distinct CDR3 sequences, approximately 22% seen once. Germline V gene data show CDR1 as MNHEY and CDR2 as SVGAGI. Trimming stripped 4 bases from V and 6 bases from J, with 21 bases between. The CDR3 is 16 residues long. This chain joins TRBV6-5 and TRBJ1-2; D is unclear. The sample comprised PBMCs or a T cell subset sorted from them (not recorded which). The receptor's source is a man aged 18 to 29 who had mild COVID-19 (a few samples of this study predate the infection). Cell type and time point are not known. CDR3 amino acids: CASSFSRRPGGDGYTF. Here the CDR3 DNA reads TGTGCCAGCAGTTTCTCACGAAGACCAGGTGGCGATGGCTACACCTTC.